The T cell receptor beta chain described here comes from a study of cytomegalovirus exposure and HLA in healthy donors. Study-wide results and caveats: Some TCR beta chains (about 180 of them) were listed as cytomegalovirus-associated. An analysis done earlier found most TCR beta V segments productive about 87% or about 30% of the time.

Primers: 60 Vbeta forward and 13 Jbeta reverse. The repertoire was sequenced with immunoSEQ multiplex PCR; TCRdb's copy has only in-frame clones and lacks some. Its table records about 160,000 clones. CDR3 length: 14 amino acids. Germline V CDR1 and CDR2: SGHRS, YFSETQ. Trimming pared 0 bases from V and 1 base from J, leaving 8 bases between. About this clone: Antigen specificity is unknown.

The specimen sequenced was PBMCs. This receptor was identified in a man younger than 45 in good health and CMV-seronegative. This chain uses TRBV5-1 with TRBJ2-7; a possible D gene is TRBD1 (6 bases). CDR3 nucleotide sequence: TGCGCCAGCAGCTTGGCTCAGGGGTCCTACGAGCAGTACTTC. This gives the protein CASSLAQGSYEQYF.